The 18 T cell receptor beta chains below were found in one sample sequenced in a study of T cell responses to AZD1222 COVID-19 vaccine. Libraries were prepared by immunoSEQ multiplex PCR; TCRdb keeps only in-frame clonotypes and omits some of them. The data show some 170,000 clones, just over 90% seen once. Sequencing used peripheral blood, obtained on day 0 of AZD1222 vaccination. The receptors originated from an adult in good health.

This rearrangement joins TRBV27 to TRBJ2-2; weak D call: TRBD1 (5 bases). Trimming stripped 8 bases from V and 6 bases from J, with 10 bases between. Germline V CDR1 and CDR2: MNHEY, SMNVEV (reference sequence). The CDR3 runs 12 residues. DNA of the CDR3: TGTGCCAGCTCGGAAGGGGCCGGGGAGCTGTTTTTT. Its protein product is CASSEGAGELFF.

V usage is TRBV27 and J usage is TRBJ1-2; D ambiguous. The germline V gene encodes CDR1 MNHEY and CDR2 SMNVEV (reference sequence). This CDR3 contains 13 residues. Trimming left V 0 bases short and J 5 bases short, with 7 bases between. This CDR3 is CASSLSVKYGYTF. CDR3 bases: TGTGCCAGCAGTTTATCGGTGAAGTATGGCTACACCTTC.

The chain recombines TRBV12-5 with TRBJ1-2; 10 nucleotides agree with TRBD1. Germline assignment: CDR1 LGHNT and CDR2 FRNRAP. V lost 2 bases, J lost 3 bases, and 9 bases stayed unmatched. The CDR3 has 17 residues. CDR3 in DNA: TGTGCTAGTGGTTTGACCCGGACAGGGGGATTGGACTATGGCTACACCTTC. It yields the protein CASGLTRTGGLDYGYTF.

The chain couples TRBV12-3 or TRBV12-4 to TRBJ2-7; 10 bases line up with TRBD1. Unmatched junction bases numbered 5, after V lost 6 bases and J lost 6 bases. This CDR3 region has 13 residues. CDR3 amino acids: CASRPGQGGEQYF. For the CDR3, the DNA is TGTGCCAGCAGGCCTGGACAGGGGGGCGAGCAGTACTTC.

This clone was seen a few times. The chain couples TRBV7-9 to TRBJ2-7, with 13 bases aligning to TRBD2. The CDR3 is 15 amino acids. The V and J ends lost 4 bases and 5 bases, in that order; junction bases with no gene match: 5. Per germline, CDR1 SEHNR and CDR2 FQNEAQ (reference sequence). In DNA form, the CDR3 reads TGTGCCAGCAGCTCAGGACTAGCGGGAGACGACGAGCAGTACTTC. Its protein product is CASSSGLAGDDEQYF.

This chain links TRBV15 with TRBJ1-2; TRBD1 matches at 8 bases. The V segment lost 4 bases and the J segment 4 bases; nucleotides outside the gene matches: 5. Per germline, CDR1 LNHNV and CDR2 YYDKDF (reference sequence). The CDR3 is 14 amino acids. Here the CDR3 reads CATSTDRVAYGYTF. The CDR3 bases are TGTGCCACCAGCACGGACAGGGTTGCCTATGGCTACACCTTC. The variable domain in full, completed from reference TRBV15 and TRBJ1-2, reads DAMVIQNPRYQVTQFGKPVTLSCSQTLNHNVMYWYQQKSSQAPKLLFHYYDKDFNNEADTPDNFQSRRPNTSFCFLDIRSPGLGDTAMYLCATSTDRVAYGYTFGSGTRLTVV.

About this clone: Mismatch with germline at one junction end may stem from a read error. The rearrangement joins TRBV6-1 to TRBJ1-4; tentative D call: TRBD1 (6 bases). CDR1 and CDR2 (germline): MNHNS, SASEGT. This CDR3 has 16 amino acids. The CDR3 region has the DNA TGTGCCAGCAGTGAAAGGATAGGGGACAATTCGTACCGCAGGCTTTTT. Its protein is CASSERIGDNSYRRLF.

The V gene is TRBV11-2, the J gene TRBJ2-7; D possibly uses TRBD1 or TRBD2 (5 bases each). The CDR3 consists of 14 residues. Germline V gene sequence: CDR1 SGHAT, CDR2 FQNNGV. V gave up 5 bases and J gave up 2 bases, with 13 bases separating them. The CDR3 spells CASSPGTSTYEQYF. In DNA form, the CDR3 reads TGTGCCAGCAGCCCGGGGACCAGTACCTACGAGCAGTACTTC.

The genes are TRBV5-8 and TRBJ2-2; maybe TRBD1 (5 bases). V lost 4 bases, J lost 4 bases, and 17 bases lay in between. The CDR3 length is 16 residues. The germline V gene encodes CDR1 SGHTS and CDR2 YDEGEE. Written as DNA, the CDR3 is TGTGCCAGCAGCCCGAAGGGGCGGATGGGCACCGGGGAGCTGTTTTTT. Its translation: CASSPKGRMGTGELFF. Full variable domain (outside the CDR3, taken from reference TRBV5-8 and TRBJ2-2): EAGVTQSPTHLIKTRGQQATLRCSPISGHTSVYWYQQALGLGLQFLLWYDEGEERNRGNFPPRFSGRQFPNYSSELNVNALELEDSALYLCASSPKGRMGTGELFFGEGSRLTVL.

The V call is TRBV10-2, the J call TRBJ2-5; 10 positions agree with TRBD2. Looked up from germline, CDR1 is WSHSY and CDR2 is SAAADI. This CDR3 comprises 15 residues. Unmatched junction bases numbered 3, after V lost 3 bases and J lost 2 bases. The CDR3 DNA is TGCGCCAGCAGTGAAGGAGCGGGAGGGCAAGAGACCCAGTACTTC. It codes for CASSEGAGGQETQYF.

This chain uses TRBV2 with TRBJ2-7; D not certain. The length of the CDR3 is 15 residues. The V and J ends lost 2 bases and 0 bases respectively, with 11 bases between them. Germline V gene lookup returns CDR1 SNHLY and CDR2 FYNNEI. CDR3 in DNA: TGTGCCAGCAGTGAATGGCAGACGAGCTCCTACGAGCAGTACTTC. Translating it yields CASSEWQTSSYEQYF.

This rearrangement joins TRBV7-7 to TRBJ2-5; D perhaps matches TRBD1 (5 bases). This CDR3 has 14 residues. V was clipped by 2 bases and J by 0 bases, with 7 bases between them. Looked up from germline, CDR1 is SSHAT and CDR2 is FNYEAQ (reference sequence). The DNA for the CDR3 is TGTGCCAGCAGCTTAAGACAGAACCAAGAGACCCAGTACTTC. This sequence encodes CASSLRQNQETQYF.

Written as DNA, the CDR3 is TGTGCCAGCAGGAAACAGGGAGCTGGAAACACCATATATTTT. Amino acid sequence: CASRKQGAGNTIYF. The chain has TRBV27 and TRBJ1-3; weak D call: TRBD1 (6 bases). The CDR3 has 14 residues. Germline CDR1 and CDR2: MNHEY and SMNVEV (reference sequence). V gave up 6 bases and J gave up 2 bases, with 11 bases separating them.

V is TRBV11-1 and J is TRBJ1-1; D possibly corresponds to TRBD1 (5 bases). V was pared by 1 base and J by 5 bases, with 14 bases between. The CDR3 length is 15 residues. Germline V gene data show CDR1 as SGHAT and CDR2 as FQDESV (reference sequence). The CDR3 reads CASSLEGAGGTEAFF. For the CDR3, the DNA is TGTGCCAGCAGCTTAGAGGGAGCTGGGGGAACTGAAGCTTTCTTT.

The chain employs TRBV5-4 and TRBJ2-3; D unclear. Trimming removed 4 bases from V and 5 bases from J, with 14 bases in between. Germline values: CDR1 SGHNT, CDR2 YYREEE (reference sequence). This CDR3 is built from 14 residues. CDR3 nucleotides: TGTGCCAGCAGCCGAGTTGTGGCGGAAGATACGCAGTATTTT. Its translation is CASSRVVAEDTQYF.

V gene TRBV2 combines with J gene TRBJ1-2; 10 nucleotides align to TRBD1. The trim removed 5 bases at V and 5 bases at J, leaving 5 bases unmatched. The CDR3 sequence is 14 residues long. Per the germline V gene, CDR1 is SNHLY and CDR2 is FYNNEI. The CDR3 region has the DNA TGTGCCAGCAGTCGGGACAGGGGTTTGTATGGCTACACCTTC. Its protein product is CASSRDRGLYGYTF.

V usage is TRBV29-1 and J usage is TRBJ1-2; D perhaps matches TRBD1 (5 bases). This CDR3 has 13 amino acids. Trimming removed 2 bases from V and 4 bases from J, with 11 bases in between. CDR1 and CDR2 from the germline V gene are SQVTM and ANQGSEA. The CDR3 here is CSVEFGQGYGYTF. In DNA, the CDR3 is TGCAGCGTTGAATTTGGCCAGGGCTATGGCTACACCTTC.

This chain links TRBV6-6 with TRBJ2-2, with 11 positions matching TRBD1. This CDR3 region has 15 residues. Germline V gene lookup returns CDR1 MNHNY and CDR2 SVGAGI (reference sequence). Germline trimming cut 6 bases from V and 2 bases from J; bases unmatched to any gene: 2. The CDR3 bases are TGTGCCAGCAGGGGGACAGGGGGTAACACCGGGGAGCTGTTTTTT. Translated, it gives CASRGTGGNTGELFF.